These 2 T cell receptor beta chains were all obtained from the same sample, sequenced in a study of blood T cell repertoires in COVID-19. The protocol was immunoSEQ multiplex PCR, while the TCRdb copy is restricted to in-frame clones and leaves out a portion. The repertoire consists of 100,000 to 130,000 clones, with about 80% occurring once and the leading ten covering 4.3%. Sequences were obtained from peripheral blood. Receptors originate from a man in his 70s with acute or convalescent COVID-19.

CDR3 bases: TGTGCCAGCAGCTATAGCGGGGGGGCGGACGAGCAGTACTTC. Its protein is CASSYSGGADEQYF. This chain joins TRBV27 and TRBJ2-7; TRBD2 matches 11 bases. V lost 6 bases to trimming and J lost 5 bases; unmatched junction nucleotides: 6. Germline lookup yields CDR1 MNHEY and CDR2 SMNVEV (reference sequence). There are 14 residues in the CDR3.

The chain carries TRBV9 and TRBJ2-3; 9 nucleotides match TRBD2. Germline CDR1 SGDLS, CDR2 YYNGEE. V shed 4 bases, J shed 2 bases, and the junction held 2 bases outside the gene matches. The CDR3 spans 14 residues. CDR3 nucleotide sequence: TGTGCCAGCAGCCGGGGACTAGCCACAGATACGCAGTATTTT. Translation gives CASSRGLATDTQYF.